This T cell receptor (beta chain) was retrieved from a study of blood T cell repertoires in COVID-19 (dated by TCRdb to the early 2020s). General notes on the study: The collaborator samples originated in the United States, Italy and Spain and spanned the acute and convalescent phases of COVID-19. The material from the prospective study consisted of cDNA or gDNA derived from T cells, B-cell-depleted T cells, or PBMCs. Deeply sampled blood TCRbeta repertoires from subjects exposed to, actively infected with, or recovered from COVID-19 were included in the dataset. A freely available public database, intended as a resource for researchers studying the immune response to SARS-CoV-2, is where the repertoires were released. Samples were obtained from the ongoing ImmuneRACE study (first 160 participants) and from over 1,000 subjects provided by 6 global collaborators. The sample metadata nearly always contained a de-identified subject ID, COVID-19 status, age in years and sex. HLA class I and class II types, where available, came from metadata supplied by the sample provider rather than from assay-based typing. Broader findings and caveats from the paper: The amount of clinical and demographic metadata varied by source and participant and was provided uncurated.

Trimming removed 5 bases from V and 5 bases from J; the gene matches leave 8 bases unexplained. The CDR3 starts with the cysteine, ends with the phenylalanine, and has 15 residues. Just the 45-base CDR3 DNA is kept, in frame starting at base 1. CDR1 and CDR2, looked up from the germline V gene, are SGHTA and FQGTGA. In Seattle, one collaborating source enrolled patients while the infection was active and tracked those patients longitudinally over the course of disease. Whole blood was collected in K2EDTA tubes by collaborating institutions according to the institutions' own protocols. For TCRbeta analysis, collaborators shipped samples as frozen whole blood, isolated PBMCs, or DNA extracted from either of those sample types. Points on this clone: Its binding antigen is unknown. Qualities for individual bases were not recorded, and no much larger clone is one base off.

TCRbeta CDR3 regions were amplified from genomic DNA by means of the immunoSEQ Assay, a bias-controlled multiplex PCR. In the source study's methods: Within the assay, amplification of reference gene primers was used to estimate how many nucleated cells each sample contained. Sequence reads were collapsed and filtered to measure the absolute abundance of every unique TCRbeta CDR3 rearrangement. For each sample, productive Simpson clonality was calculated by taking the square root of Simpson's diversity index across productive rearrangements. TCRdb's version of the immuneACCESS table is confined to in-frame rearrangements and falls short of the full clone set. An unresolved V gene accounts for under half of the shortfall where checked; the remainder is of unknown origin. V and J calls and clone size are copied from that table; D and trimming were computed from the DNA. This sample is represented by 85,000 to 100,000 clones; about 90% of them were singletons. Jointly, the top ten make up roughly 2% of the sample.

The rearrangement joined TRBV7-3 to TRBJ2-2; 7 nucleotides in the junction match TRBD1. This clonotype was obtained from a man aged 50-60 years with COVID-19, enrolled during active disease. The sample consisted of peripheral blood. The CDR3 region: CASSPIKGATGELFF. The nucleotides read TGTGCCAGCAGCCCCATCAAGGGGGCGACCGGGGAGCTGTTTTTT.